Here is one TCR beta chain with its context. This entry comes from a study of blood T cell repertoires in COVID-19. About the study: Some COVID-19 samples were acute and others convalescent; all came from the United States, Italy and Spain. Sources were T cells, B-cell-depleted T cells, or PBMCs; the material itself was cDNA or gDNA.

Germline V CDR1 and CDR2: SEHNR, FQNEAQ (reference sequence). The J segment lost 9 bases and the V segment lost 6 bases, leaving 15 bases of the junction unmatched. The CDR3 runs 17 residues. Resolution of symptoms, clearance, or two negative PCRs was present in recovered Cohort 3 donors. The repertoire was sequenced with immunoSEQ multiplex PCR; TCRdb's copy has only in-frame clones and lacks some. The sample has fewer than 250,000 clones, 84% seen once. The chain links TRBV7-9 to TRBJ1-6; TRBD1 matches at 9 bases. The specimen sequenced was PBMCs or T cells enriched from blood (not recorded which). The TCR sequence derives from a woman between 40 and 50 years old who had recovered from COVID-19. The CDR3 loop reads CASSSTGGTGRGSPLHF. The CDR3 region has the DNA TGTGCCAGCAGTTCCACCGGGGGGACAGGGCGCGGTTCACCCCTCCACTTT.